The rows below give T cell receptor beta chains drawn from one sample of a study of post-analysis software for immune sequencing data. TCRdb re-analysed the PCR reads in MiXCR, keeping a single row per CDR3 protein. The profile shows about 800,000 distinct CDR3 sequences, less than 35% of them singletons. The sequenced sample consisted of blood. The receptor set was obtained from a girl between 5 and 17 years old with multiple sclerosis. The CDR3 runs from the conserved cysteine through the conserved F or W. Each record gives: CDR3 protein, J gene, V gene, CDR3 length.

CDR3aa: CASSSWGGASQETQYF
j_gene: TRBJ2-5
v_gene: TRBV27
len: 16

CDR3aa: CASSRRRGTGVGNEQFF
j_gene: TRBJ2-1
v_gene: TRBV28
len: 17

CDR3aa: CASSLTDSGNTIYF
j_gene: TRBJ1-3
v_gene: TRBV5-1
len: 14

CDR3aa: CASSPRDREFGYTF
j_gene: TRBJ1-2
v_gene: TRBV4-1
len: 14

CDR3aa: CASSYQRGSYNEQFF
j_gene: TRBJ2-1
v_gene: TRBV6-5
len: 15

CDR3aa: CSASGGLAGASSYEQYF
j_gene: TRBJ2-7
v_gene: TRBV20-1
len: 17

CDR3aa: CASSARQGPRNEQYF
j_gene: TRBJ2-7
v_gene: TRBV7-9
len: 15

CDR3aa: CAISERASGSSAYEQYF
j_gene: TRBJ2-7
v_gene: TRBV10-3
len: 17

CDR3aa: CASSLRTSGYEQYF
j_gene: TRBJ2-7
v_gene: TRBV27
len: 14

CDR3aa: CASSQGLGFGETQYF
j_gene: TRBJ2-5
v_gene: TRBV4-3
len: 15

CDR3aa: CASEDRDLANVLTF
j_gene: TRBJ2-6
v_gene: TRBV15
len: 14

CDR3aa: CSADRSSNQPQHF
j_gene: TRBJ1-5
v_gene: TRBV20-1
len: 13

CDR3aa: CASRGVLPYEQYF
j_gene: TRBJ2-7
v_gene: TRBV10-2
len: 13

CDR3aa: CSAGGLAGGLGEQFF
j_gene: TRBJ2-1
v_gene: TRBV20-1
len: 15

CDR3aa: CASSPRAGDEKLFF
j_gene: TRBJ1-4
v_gene: TRBV12-3/TRBV12-4
len: 14

CDR3aa: CATSDTTPETQYF
j_gene: TRBJ2-5
v_gene: TRBV24-1
len: 13

CDR3aa: CASSMDRVESGANVLTF
j_gene: TRBJ2-6
v_gene: TRBV5-6
len: 17

CDR3aa: CASSRQDRAGQPQHF
j_gene: TRBJ1-5
v_gene: TRBV4-3
len: 15

CDR3aa: CASLWGSLEAFF
j_gene: TRBJ1-1
v_gene: TRBV2
len: 12

CDR3aa: CASTTGVWEETQYF
j_gene: TRBJ2-5
v_gene: TRBV28
len: 14

CDR3aa: CATSRAGTTKLAEQFF
j_gene: TRBJ2-1
v_gene: TRBV15
len: 16

CDR3aa: CASSEGDSNQPQHF
j_gene: TRBJ1-5
v_gene: TRBV6-4
len: 14

CDR3aa: CASGSIPGTRSYNEQFF
j_gene: TRBJ2-1
v_gene: TRBV11-2
len: 17

CDR3aa: CASTPGGGQGLGEQFF
j_gene: TRBJ2-1
v_gene: TRBV28
len: 16

CDR3aa: CASSLAQASNQPQHF
j_gene: TRBJ1-5
v_gene: TRBV12-3/TRBV12-4
len: 15

CDR3aa: CASRELGDTQYF
j_gene: TRBJ2-3
v_gene: TRBV12-3/TRBV12-4
len: 12

CDR3aa: CASSYFKGGRETQYF
j_gene: TRBJ2-5
v_gene: TRBV6-6
len: 15

CDR3aa: CSARDADSAYEQYF
j_gene: TRBJ2-7
v_gene: TRBV20-1
len: 14

CDR3aa: CASSSQGRDFSYEQYF
j_gene: TRBJ2-7
v_gene: TRBV9
len: 16

CDR3aa: CASRAGGKNIQYF
j_gene: TRBJ2-4
v_gene: TRBV28
len: 13

CDR3aa: CASSFSDFTQYF
j_gene: TRBJ2-3
v_gene: TRBV12-3/TRBV12-4
len: 12

CDR3aa: CASSPPPGNYGYTF
j_gene: TRBJ1-2
v_gene: TRBV12-3/TRBV12-4
len: 14

CDR3aa: CASSQEPGRQETQYF
j_gene: TRBJ2-5
v_gene: TRBV3-1
len: 15

CDR3aa: CSARRTGRSGYTF
j_gene: TRBJ1-2
v_gene: TRBV20-1
len: 13

CDR3aa: CASRAYRKDYNEQFF
j_gene: TRBJ2-1
v_gene: TRBV7-9
len: 15

CDR3aa: CSARPSEGGPQYF
j_gene: TRBJ2-5
v_gene: TRBV20-1
len: 13

CDR3aa: CASSYALRETGANVLTF
j_gene: TRBJ2-6
v_gene: TRBV6-2/TRBV6-3
len: 17

CDR3aa: CSAARTSGVSYEQYF
j_gene: TRBJ2-7
v_gene: TRBV20-1
len: 15

CDR3aa: CASRSSGSGETQYF
j_gene: TRBJ2-5
v_gene: TRBV28
len: 14

CDR3aa: CASSEGGQGAQGYTF
j_gene: TRBJ1-2
v_gene: TRBV25-1
len: 15

CDR3aa: CSARREEQFF
j_gene: TRBJ2-1
v_gene: TRBV20-1
len: 10

CDR3aa: CASSAYSLPGEKLFF
j_gene: TRBJ1-4
v_gene: TRBV5-1
len: 15

CDR3aa: CSVPGGPFGETQYF
j_gene: TRBJ2-5
v_gene: TRBV29-1
len: 14

CDR3aa: CASRKQGPHTEAFF
j_gene: TRBJ1-1
v_gene: TRBV12-3/TRBV12-4
len: 14

CDR3aa: CASSLSRAQYQYF
j_gene: TRBJ2-3
v_gene: TRBV28
len: 13

CDR3aa: CSAPDRGLTDEQYF
j_gene: TRBJ2-7
v_gene: TRBV20-1
len: 14

CDR3aa: CATSPQGGLRDNEQYF
j_gene: -
v_gene: TRBV15
len: 16

CDR3aa: CSVEDREGIYEQYF
j_gene: TRBJ2-7
v_gene: TRBV29-1
len: 14